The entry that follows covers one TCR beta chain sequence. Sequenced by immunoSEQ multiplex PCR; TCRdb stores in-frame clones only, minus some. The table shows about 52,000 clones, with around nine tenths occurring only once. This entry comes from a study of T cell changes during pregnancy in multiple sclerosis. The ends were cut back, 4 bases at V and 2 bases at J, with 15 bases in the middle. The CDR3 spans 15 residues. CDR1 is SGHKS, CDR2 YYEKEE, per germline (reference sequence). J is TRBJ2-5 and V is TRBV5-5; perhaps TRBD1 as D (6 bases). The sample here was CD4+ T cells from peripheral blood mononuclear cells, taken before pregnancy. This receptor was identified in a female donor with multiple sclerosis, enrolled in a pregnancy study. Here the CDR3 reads CASSTRTAVQETQYF. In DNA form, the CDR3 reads TGTGCCAGCAGCACGAGGACAGCAGTTCAAGAGACCCAGTACTTC.